Following are 24 T cell receptor beta chains from one sample sequenced in a study of identical twins. Using its own MiXCR run on the 5' RACE reads, TCRdb lists one record per CDR3 protein. The sample shows 550,000 to 700,000 distinct CDR3 sequences, more than 9% of them seen only once. This sample was also put to use in a study of yellow fever vaccine responses in identical twins.

Sequenced: PBMCs. These receptors were obtained from a woman aged 18-29 years in good health.

The sample holds many counts of this clonotype. The V and J genes are TRBV9 and TRBJ2-3; D not resolved. Trimming removed 0 bases at V and 7 bases at J, with 9 bases between. This CDR3 has 13 amino acids. From germline, CDR1 is SGDLS and CDR2 YYNGEE. The CDR3 region is CASSVEVGYTQYF. The CDR3 region has the DNA TGTGCCAGCAGCGTAGAGGTGGGGTATACGCAGTATTTT.

This clonotype was found many times. This chain connects TRBV7-9 to TRBJ2-1; no definite D call. The CDR3 totals 13 residues. Deletions cut 5 bases from V and 9 bases from J, with 14 bases between. Germline values: CDR1 SEHNR, CDR2 FQNEAQ (reference sequence). This chain's CDR3 is CASSSATAAEQFF. CDR3 DNA: TGTGCCAGCAGCAGCGCTACAGCCGCTGAGCAGTTCTTC.

J is TRBJ1-6 and V is TRBV7-6, with D possibly being TRBD1 (6 bases). Germline CDR1 is SGHVS and CDR2 is FNYEAQ. V lost 2 bases to trimming and J lost 6 bases, with 11 bases between them. The CDR3 runs 15 residues. The CDR3 sequence is CASSLKTGTNSPLHF. The CDR3 coding sequence is TGTGCCAGCAGCTTAAAGACAGGAACTAATTCACCCCTCCACTTT. The whole variable domain, remainder taken from reference TRBV7-6 and TRBJ1-6, is GAGVSQSPRYKVTKRGQDVALRCDPISGHVSLYWYRQALGQGPEFLTYFNYEAQQDKSGLPNDRFSAERPEGSISTLTIQRTEQRDSAMYRCASSLKTGTNSPLHFGNGTRLTVT.

The genes are TRBV2 and TRBJ1-5; D remains unclear. CDR1 and CDR2 (germline): SNHLY, FYNNEI. V was cut by 7 bases and J by 6 bases, with 13 bases left in between. The CDR3 has 13 residues. The CDR3 protein is CASNHGLVQPQHF. The CDR3 bases are TGTGCCAGCAATCACGGACTGGTTCAGCCCCAGCATTTT. Full variable domain (missing parts from reference TRBV2 and TRBJ1-5): EPEVTQTPSHQVTQMGQEVILRCVPISNHLYFYWYRQILGQKVEFLVSFYNNEISEKSEIFDDQFSVERPDGSNFTLKIRSTKLEDSAMYFCASNHGLVQPQHFGDGTRLSIL.

The table lists this clonotype with a few counts. CDR3 DNA sequence: TGCAGTGCTAGAGACGGGAGGTATTCCTACAATGAGCAGTTCTTC. As protein: CSARDGRYSYNEQFF. V usage is TRBV20-1 and J usage is TRBJ2-1; TRBD2 matches 7 bases. This CDR3 is 15 amino acids long. V was clipped by 0 bases and J by 1 base; unmatched bases: 3. Per germline, CDR1 DFQATT and CDR2 SNEGSKA (reference sequence).

This clonotype was detected many times. The chain employs TRBV20-1 and TRBJ2-1; perhaps TRBD2 as D (5 bases). CDR3 length: 13 amino acids. In germline, CDR1 is DFQATT, CDR2 SNEGSKA (reference sequence). Trimming removed 2 bases from V and 3 bases from J, with 8 bases in between. The CDR3 here is CSARSDYYNEQFF. The DNA of the CDR3 is TGCAGTGCTAGAAGCGACTACTACAATGAGCAGTTCTTC.

This clonotype showed up just a few times. V gene TRBV28 combines with J gene TRBJ1-4; D is unclear. V was pared by 8 bases and J by 8 bases, with 18 bases between. Germline lookup yields CDR1 MDHEN and CDR2 SYDVKM. CDR3 length: 14 amino acids. CDR3 DNA sequence: TGTGCCAGCGCCTGGACGGGTGGGCGGGAAAAACTGTTTTTT. Its translation is CASAWTGGREKLFF.

This clonotype has just a few counts. For the CDR3, the DNA is TGTGCCAGCAGCTTCGGAAGGGGACTACTAGCGCCACAGAATTACACCGGGGAGCTGTTTTTT. Translated, it gives CASSFGRGLLAPQNYTGELFF. The chain employs TRBV11-2 and TRBJ2-2; TRBD2 matches 7 bases. Germline V CDR1 and CDR2: SGHAT, FQNNGV. CDR3 length: 21 amino acids. The V gene end was trimmed by 3 bases and the J gene end by 3 bases; junction bases not matched to a gene: 22.

As for this clonotype: It may be a read error: a sequence one base away is much more abundant. The V and J genes are TRBV4-1 and TRBJ2-2; possibly TRBD1 or TRBD2 for D (5 bases each). CDR3 length: 11 residues. Germline CDR1 MGHRA, CDR2 YSYEKL. The CDR3 bases are TGCGCCAGCAGCCAGGTGGGGGAGCTGCTTTTT. This sequence encodes CASSQVGELLF.

J is TRBJ2-3 and V is TRBV2; tentatively, D is TRBD2 (6 bases). Between the trimmed V and J ends, which lost 7 bases and 0 bases, there was a span of 14 bases. The CDR3 totals 15 residues. Germline V lookup: CDR1 SNHLY, CDR2 FYNNEI. CDR3 residues: CASNVVADSTDTQYF. The CDR3 region has the DNA TGTGCCAGCAATGTGGTAGCGGACAGCACAGATACGCAGTATTTT.

This clonotype was detected only a few times. V gene TRBV28 combines with J gene TRBJ2-7; no reliable D call. This CDR3 is built from 13 residues. The germline V gene has CDR1 MDHEN and CDR2 SYDVKM. Trimming cost V 3 bases and J 6 bases, with 12 bases left between them. CDR3 in DNA: TGTGCCAGCAGTTTCCTCCCTGCTCCCGAGCAGTACTTC. This gives the protein CASSFLPAPEQYF.

V is TRBV27 and J is TRBJ2-5, with D unclear. Trimming stripped 0 bases from V and 2 bases from J, with 16 bases between. The length of the CDR3 is 17 residues. CDR1 is MNHEY and CDR2 is SMNVEV in the germline V gene (reference sequence). CDR3 in amino acids: CASSLSPSGRPQETQYF. The CDR3 DNA reads as TGTGCCAGCAGTTTATCCCCCTCGGGCAGGCCTCAAGAGACCCAGTACTTC.

This chain uses TRBV20-1 with TRBJ2-5; D is unclear. The germline V and J ends were trimmed by 5 bases and 1 base, with 8 bases remaining between them. The germline V gene has CDR1 DFQATT and CDR2 SNEGSKA (reference sequence). There are 12 residues in the CDR3. The CDR3 region has the DNA TGCAGTGCTCCCCTGGCCCAAGAGACCCAGTACTTC. Residues: CSAPLAQETQYF.

The sample holds a few counts of this clonotype. The rearrangement joins TRBV2 to TRBJ1-1, with D possibly TRBD1 on 5 matching bases. The CDR3 consists of 12 residues. CDR1 SNHLY and CDR2 FYNNEI come from the germline V gene. Trimming removed 1 base from V and 7 bases from J, with 7 bases in between. Written as DNA, the CDR3 is TGTGCCAGCAGTGAAGAGACAGTTGAAGCTTTCTTT. Its protein is CASSEETVEAFF.

This clonotype was found many times. The rearrangement uses TRBV20-1 and TRBJ2-5; 8 bases map to TRBD1. The trim removed 5 bases at V and 4 bases at J, leaving 3 bases unmatched. Germline assignment: CDR1 DFQATT and CDR2 SNEGSKA (reference sequence). The CDR3 is 12 amino acids. CDR3 protein: CSAATGVETQYF. The CDR3 nucleotides are TGCAGTGCTGCGACAGGGGTAGAGACCCAGTACTTC.

The gene calls are TRBV5-1 and TRBJ2-7; possibly TRBD1 for D (6 bases). The CDR3 runs to 16 residues. Germline V gene sequence: CDR1 SGHRS, CDR2 YFSETQ. Trimming left V 8 bases short and J 0 bases short, with 21 bases between. This chain's CDR3 is CASARGGTGSSYEQYF. Here the CDR3 DNA reads TGCGCCAGTGCTCGGGGTGGTACAGGGAGCTCCTACGAGCAGTACTTC.

This clonotype was seen ten or more times. This chain uses TRBV4-2 with TRBJ2-1; 8 bases align to TRBD2. This CDR3 has 16 residues. Germline V gives CDR1 LGHNA, CDR2 YNFKEQ. With 1 base clipped from V and 7 bases from J, the junction kept 9 bases outside the gene matches. As DNA, the CDR3 is TGTGCCAGCAGCCAAGTATCGGGGGGGGCCGGGAATGAGCAGTTCTTC. Translated: CASSQVSGGAGNEQFF.

This clonotype was found many times. The chain is built from TRBV6-5 and TRBJ2-7; 12 nucleotides align to TRBD1. Germline CDR1 is MNHEY and CDR2 is SVGAGI. The CDR3 is 17 residues long. V trimming: 1 base; J trimming: 7 bases; junction bases outside the gene matches: 11. CDR3 loop: CASSYFPPGQGAEEQYF. The CDR3 DNA is TGTGCCAGCAGTTACTTCCCCCCGGGACAGGGGGCGGAAGAGCAGTACTTC.

The chain is built from TRBV20-1 and TRBJ2-3; 9 bases fit TRBD2. The V and J ends lost 3 bases and 6 bases, in that order; junction bases with no gene match: 13. This CDR3 region has 16 residues. CDR1 and CDR2 from the germline V gene are DFQATT and SNEGSKA (reference sequence). For the CDR3, the DNA is TGCAGTGCTAGTCCGACTGTAGCGGGGGCGGGGGATACGCAGTATTTT. Protein sequence: CSASPTVAGAGDTQYF.

At least ten counts were recorded for this clonotype. This chain connects TRBV12-3 or TRBV12-4 to TRBJ2-3, with 12 bases identical to TRBD2. Trimming at V came to 5 bases and at J to 1 base, leaving 4 bases not matched to a gene. The CDR3 extends over 16 amino acids. CDR3 residues: CASSVGTSGRTDTQYF. The DNA of the CDR3 is TGTGCCAGCAGTGTCGGGACTAGCGGGCGCACAGATACGCAGTATTTT.

There are a few counts of this clonotype. The chain is built from TRBV7-3 and TRBJ2-5; D is perhaps TRBD1 or TRBD2 (5 bases each). Germline V gene sequence: CDR1 SGHTA, CDR2 FQGTGA. The CDR3 is 15 amino acids. The ends were cut back, 2 bases at V and 5 bases at J, with 15 bases in the middle. CDR3 region: CASSLGAHRGETQYF. The CDR3 DNA sequence: TGTGCCAGCAGCTTAGGGGCTCATCGCGGGGAGACCCAGTACTTC.

This clonotype turned up a few times. The rearrangement joins TRBV12-3 or TRBV12-4 to TRBJ2-7; D is perhaps TRBD1 (9 bases). Trimming stripped 6 bases from V and 5 bases from J, with 29 bases between. The CDR3 length is 18 residues. The CDR3 DNA reads TGTGCCAGCAGAGCCGGGACAGGGTGGAGCGGGAGAGGGGACGAGCAGTACTTC. Amino acid sequence: CASRAGTGWSGRGDEQYF.

The chain uses TRBV2 and TRBJ2-4; 8 nucleotides agree with TRBD2. The CDR3 runs 14 residues. The V and J ends lost 8 bases and 1 base, in that order; junction bases with no gene match: 4. Germline V CDR1 and CDR2: SNHLY, FYNNEI. As DNA, the CDR3 is TGTGCCAGCCAGAGCGGGAGCGCCAAAAACATTCAGTACTTC. It specifies CASQSGSAKNIQYF.

This clonotype was recorded at least ten times. This rearrangement joins TRBV20-1 to TRBJ2-5; 10 bases are a match to TRBD2. V was pared by 2 bases and J by 4 bases, with 7 bases of the junction left unmatched. This CDR3 contains 15 residues. The germline CDR1 and CDR2 sequences are DFQATT and SNEGSKA (reference sequence). The CDR3 region has the DNA TGCAGTGCTAGAAAACTAGCGGGGCCTGGAGAGACCCAGTACTTC. The encoded protein is CSARKLAGPGETQYF.